This T cell receptor beta chain was captured by sequencing in a study of patients and donors after allogeneic stem cell transplantation. Using its own MiXCR run on the RT-PCR reads, TCRdb lists one record per CDR3 protein. The table shows around 82,000 distinct CDR3 sequences, with approximately 5% occurring only once. CDR3 length: 14 residues. Germline-derived CDR1 and CDR2 are SGHDN and FVKESK. Trimming stripped 1 base from V and 7 bases from J, with 12 bases between. The sequenced sample was blood, either unsorted or a sorted T cell fraction (not recorded which). V and J are TRBV14 and TRBJ2-3; D is ambiguous. The sequence was collected from a human donor who was either an allogeneic HSCT recipient or a stem cell or donor lymphocyte infusion donor (not recorded which). It is not recorded whose cells these are; they may come from a transplant donor. The CDR3 here is CASSQGERTNTQYF. As DNA, the CDR3 is TGTGCCAGCAGCCAAGGGGAAAGGACGAATACGCAGTATTTT.